This TCR beta chain was identified in a study of cytomegalovirus exposure and HLA in healthy donors. Findings and caveats of the study: HLA allele associations emerged for some 16,000 TCR beta sequences in a later analysis, at 0.05 false discovery rate. Among TCR sequences, most were rare, though some public TCRs appeared in many donors. According to reports, the classifier identified cytomegalovirus status with high specificity and sensitivity.

Germline V lookup: CDR1 MDHEN, CDR2 SYDVKM. Trimming removed 7 bases from V and 8 bases from J, with 20 bases in between. The CDR3 loop spans 14 amino acids. About this clone itself: Its antigen remains unidentified.

PCR primers comprised 60 Vbeta and 13 Jbeta primers. Using immunoSEQ multiplex PCR, the repertoire was profiled, and TCRdb retains in-frame clones only, with some absent. Found here are approximately 140,000 clones, around 80% of them singletons; the top ten hold 2.2%. The receptor comes from a man aged 25 to 45 in good health and CMV-seronegative. This chain connects TRBV28 to TRBJ1-2, with D maybe TRBD1 (6 bases). What was sequenced was PBMCs. DNA for the CDR3: TGTGCCAGCACCCCCGGAAACAGGGCTGAGGGCTACACCTTC. The encoded protein is CASTPGNRAEGYTF.